Only one count was recorded for the clone carrying this T cell receptor (beta chain). This sample is drawn from a study of shared clonotypes between healthy human individuals. Here immunoSEQ multiplex PCR was the method, and the copy in TCRdb shows in-frame clones only, minus some. The sample has 1 million to 1.3 million clones; around 82% are singletons. This clonotype originated in a man aged 18 to 29 in good health. Some clones in this sample may be carry-over from other donors' samples. The sequencing input was memory CD4+ T cells from PBMCs. The subset: CD45RA-negative fraction.

The CDR3 DNA sequence: TGCGCCAGCAGCCAAGAATACAGGGTCAATGAAAAACTGTTTTTT. Translated, it gives CASSQEYRVNEKLFF. The chain combines TRBV4-1 with TRBJ1-4; D perhaps matches TRBD1 (6 bases). Trimming removed 0 bases at V and 5 bases at J, with 10 bases between. The CDR3 loop spans 15 amino acids. Germline assignment: CDR1 MGHRA and CDR2 YSYEKL.